What follows is one TCR beta chain and its context. TCRdb's copy holds only in-frame clones and misses some; the assay was immunoSEQ multiplex PCR. The sample lists 54,000 or so clones; about nine tenths were seen once. These data come from a study of blood T cell repertoires in COVID-19. CDR3 size: 13 residues. The J segment lost 5 bases and the V segment lost 7 bases, leaving 9 bases of the junction unmatched. The germline V gene encodes CDR1 SQVTM and CDR2 ANQGSEA. The chain carries TRBV29-1 and TRBJ2-7, with TRBD1 identical over 9 bases. Sequencing was performed on peripheral blood. This TCR was recovered from a man aged 50-60 years with active COVID-19. This CDR3 is CSAKGDRDNEQYF. The CDR3 DNA follows: TGCAGCGCCAAGGGGGACAGGGACAACGAGCAGTACTTC.